Listed below are T cell receptor beta chains from one sample, sequenced in a study of CD4 and CD8 cells across lung adenocarcinoma regions. From the PCR reads, TCRdb called clonotypes with MiXCR, one entry per CDR3 protein. The repertoire holds 16,000 or so distinct CDR3 sequences, just under 55% seen once, with over 25% in the top ten. Sequencing was performed on CD8+ T cells from the center of a lung tumor. These TCRs come from a female donor with lung adenocarcinoma. The CD4 and CD8 labels of this study may be unreliable. The CDR3 runs from the conserved cysteine through the conserved F or W. A D gene is named only where the DNA matches it firmly. Size tells how often a clone was seen (once, few, many) or the class of an expanded clone, and some rows leave it out.

V gene: TRBV3-1; D gene: TRBD2; clone size: -; J gene: TRBJ2-7; CDR3 DNA: TGTGCCAGCAGCCAAGCACCTAGCGGTCCCTACGAGCAGTACTTC; CDR3 protein: CASSQAPSGPYEQYF
V gene: TRBV6-6; D gene: TRBD1; clone size: few; J gene: TRBJ1-4; CDR3 DNA: TGTGCCAGCAGTTCTCGTGACAGGGGGCTTGAAAAACTGTTTTTT; CDR3 protein: CASSSRDRGLEKLFF
V gene: TRBV6-1; D gene: -; clone size: -; J gene: TRBJ1-2; CDR3 DNA: TGTCCCCAGAGGGGTCAGGGCTATGGCTACACCTTC; CDR3 protein: CPQRGQGYGYTF
V gene: TRBV10-3; D gene: -; clone size: -; J gene: TRBJ2-7; CDR3 DNA: TGTGCCATCAGTGAGAACGTGGGCATTGGGGCGGAGACGCAGTACTTC; CDR3 protein: CAISENVGIGAETQYF
V gene: TRBV11-2; D gene: TRBD1; clone size: many; J gene: TRBJ1-2; CDR3 DNA: TGTGCCAGCAGCCGAGACAGGGTAGGCTACACCTTC; CDR3 protein: CASSRDRVGYTF
V gene: TRBV6-1; D gene: -; clone size: -; J gene: TRBJ2-1; CDR3 DNA: TGTGCCAGCAGTCGTGGGACCCTTGCCCGGGAGCAGTTCTTC; CDR3 protein: CASSRGTLAREQFF
V gene: TRBV4-1; D gene: TRBD1; clone size: many; J gene: TRBJ2-1; CDR3 DNA: TGCGCCAGCAGCCAAGAGGAGGACAGGGGATGGGATGAGCAGTTCTTC; CDR3 protein: CASSQEEDRGWDEQFF
V gene: TRBV10-2; D gene: -; clone size: -; J gene: TRBJ2-7; CDR3 DNA: TGCGCAGCGGGGCTGTGGGACAAAGACATGCAGTACTTC; CDR3 protein: CAAGLWDKDMQYF
V gene: TRBV6-1; D gene: -; clone size: -; J gene: TRBJ2-3; CDR3 DNA: TGTGCCAGCAGAAGGGACTCAGCCAAAGACATTCAGTATTTT; CDR3 protein: CASRRDSAKDIQYF
V gene: TRBV7-6; D gene: -; clone size: medium-sized; J gene: TRBJ2-3; CDR3 DNA: TGTGCCAGCAGCTTAGCGCCGGGGAGCACAGATACGCAGTATTTT; CDR3 protein: CASSLAPGSTDTQYF
V gene: TRBV7-2; D gene: -; clone size: -; J gene: TRBJ2-3; CDR3 DNA: TGTGCGGGCAGCGGGTGCGGCGGGGAAGATACGCAGTATTTC; CDR3 protein: CAGSGCGGEDTQYF
V gene: TRBV6-1; D gene: TRBD1; clone size: -; J gene: TRBJ2-3; CDR3 DNA: TGTGCCAGCAGTGGCGGACAGGGAGGTATGAGACTAGTCTATACGCAGTATTTT; CDR3 protein: CASSGGQGGMRLVYTQYF
V gene: TRBV4-1; D gene: -; clone size: -; J gene: TRBJ2-1; CDR3 DNA: TGCGCCAGCAGCCAAAAGTTGCGGGACTACAATGAGCAGTTCTTC; CDR3 protein: CASSQKLRDYNEQFF
V gene: TRBV6-1; D gene: TRBD2; clone size: -; J gene: TRBJ2-5; CDR3 DNA: TGTGCCAGCGGGGCTAGCGGGGACCGAGCCCAAGAGACGCAGTACTTC; CDR3 protein: CASGASGDRAQETQYF
V gene: TRBV5-1; D gene: -; clone size: -; J gene: TRBJ2-2; CDR3 DNA: TGCGCCAGCAGCTTGTCTGGGACACATACGACCGGGGAGCTGTTTTTT; CDR3 protein: CASSLSGTHTTGELFF
V gene: TRBV11-2; D gene: -; clone size: -; J gene: TRBJ2-3; CDR3 DNA: TGTGCCAGCAGCTTAGATGCTCGGGAGTCCTACACAGATACGCAGTATTTT; CDR3 protein: CASSLDARESYTDTQYF
V gene: TRBV6-4; D gene: -; clone size: -; J gene: TRBJ2-3; CDR3 DNA: TGTGCCAGCATTAACGGGTGGGCGTACGGTGGTGCTGGCAAAGAGACCCAGTATTTT; CDR3 protein: CASINGWAYGGAGKETQYF
V gene: TRBV4-1; D gene: -; clone size: -; J gene: TRBJ2-4; CDR3 DNA: TGCGCCAGCAGCCAAGCAGACGCGGCGCGGGGAGCCACAGACACTCAGTACTTC; CDR3 protein: CASSQADAARGATDTQYF
V gene: TRBV10-1; D gene: -; clone size: -; J gene: TRBJ2-1; CDR3 DNA: TGCGCCAGCAGTGAGTCCGTACTCTACAATGAGCAGTTCTTC; CDR3 protein: CASSESVLYNEQFF
V gene: TRBV7-2; D gene: -; clone size: medium-sized; J gene: TRBJ2-1; CDR3 DNA: TGTGCCAGCAGCTTAGACCCTCCCTTTTCGTCCTACAATGAGCAGTTCTTC; CDR3 protein: CASSLDPPFSSYNEQFF
V gene: TRBV20-1; D gene: TRBD1; clone size: -; J gene: TRBJ1-3; CDR3 DNA: TGCAGTGCTAGACAGGGGGCGTGGGGAAACACCATATATTTT; CDR3 protein: CSARQGAWGNTIYF
V gene: TRBV6-1; D gene: -; clone size: -; J gene: TRBJ2-5; CDR3 DNA: TGTGCCAGCAGCCCCTTGGAGACCCAGTACTTC; CDR3 protein: CASSPLETQYF
V gene: TRBV4-1; D gene: TRBD1; clone size: many; J gene: TRBJ1-1; CDR3 DNA: TGCGCCAGCAGCCAAGCAGGGACAGGGGTCATGAACACTGAAGCTTTCTTT; CDR3 protein: CASSQAGTGVMNTEAFF
V gene: TRBV6-1; D gene: TRBD2; clone size: -; J gene: TRBJ2-1; CDR3 DNA: TGTGCCAGCAGACTGCTAGCGGGGGCTTACAATGAGCAGTTCTTC; CDR3 protein: CASRLLAGAYNEQFF
V gene: TRBV12-3/TRBV12-4; D gene: -; clone size: -; J gene: TRBJ2-1; CDR3 DNA: TGTGCCAGCAGTTTTGACATAGAATACAATGAGCAGTTCTTC; CDR3 protein: CASSFDIEYNEQFF
V gene: TRBV6-4; D gene: TRBD2; clone size: medium-sized; J gene: TRBJ2-1; CDR3 DNA: TGTGCCAGCAGTGTCGAGCGGGGGAGCAACAATGAGCAGTTCTTC; CDR3 protein: CASSVERGSNNEQFF
V gene: TRBV4-1; D gene: TRBD1; clone size: -; J gene: TRBJ1-2; CDR3 DNA: TGCGCCAGCAGCTATGGACAGGGGATGACTGGCTACACCTTC; CDR3 protein: CASSYGQGMTGYTF
V gene: TRBV6-1; D gene: -; clone size: -; J gene: TRBJ2-1; CDR3 DNA: TGTGCCAGCAGTGGGGCGGCACTCTACGAGCAGTTCTTC; CDR3 protein: CASSGAALYEQFF
V gene: TRBV6-1; D gene: -; clone size: -; J gene: TRBJ2-4; CDR3 DNA: TGTGCCAGCAGGGGGGCCGGGGCCAAAGACACTCAGTATTTC; CDR3 protein: CASRGAGAKDTQYF
V gene: TRBV6-1; D gene: -; clone size: medium-sized; J gene: TRBJ1-2; CDR3 DNA: TGTGCCAGCAGTGAACAAACTAACTATGGCTACACCTTC; CDR3 protein: CASSEQTNYGYTF
V gene: TRBV4-1; D gene: TRBD2; clone size: many; J gene: TRBJ2-2; CDR3 DNA: TGCGCCAGCAGCCAAGAGGGGACTAGCGCCAACACCGGGGAGCTGTTTTTT; CDR3 protein: CASSQEGTSANTGELFF
V gene: TRBV12-3/TRBV12-4; D gene: TRBD2; clone size: -; J gene: TRBJ2-1; CDR3 DNA: TGTGCCAGCAGTCCCATAGCGGGAGCTATAAATGAGCAGTTCTTC; CDR3 protein: CASSPIAGAINEQFF
V gene: TRBV6-1; D gene: -; clone size: many; J gene: TRBJ2-1; CDR3 DNA: TGTGCCAGCAGTCCTCCCAAGTATGAGCAGTTCTTC; CDR3 protein: CASSPPKYEQFF
V gene: TRBV6-5; D gene: TRBD1; clone size: once; J gene: TRBJ2-3; CDR3 DNA: TGTGCCAGCAGTTGGGGTGTGAGCACAGGGGCGCAGTATTTT; CDR3 protein: CASSWGVSTGAQYF
V gene: TRBV3-1; D gene: -; clone size: few; J gene: TRBJ1-2; CDR3 DNA: TGTGCCAGCAGCCACGGGCCTTATGGCTACACCTTC; CDR3 protein: CASSHGPYGYTF
V gene: TRBV6-1; D gene: -; clone size: medium-sized; J gene: TRBJ2-7; CDR3 DNA: TGTGCCAGCAGTAAGTCCTACGAGCAGTACTTC; CDR3 protein: CASSKSYEQYF
V gene: TRBV27; D gene: TRBD2; clone size: -; J gene: TRBJ2-7; CDR3 DNA: TGTGCCAGCAGTTTATCTGCGGGGGGGCTCGAGCAGTACTTC; CDR3 protein: CASSLSAGGLEQYF
V gene: TRBV18; D gene: -; clone size: few; J gene: TRBJ2-3; CDR3 DNA: TGTGCCAGCTCACCATTCGCTAGCACAGATACGCAGTATTTT; CDR3 protein: CASSPFASTDTQYF
V gene: TRBV6-1; D gene: -; clone size: -; J gene: TRBJ2-3; CDR3 DNA: TGTGCCGGCGGCGGGGACGGAGATACGCAGTATTTT; CDR3 protein: CAGGGDGDTQYF
V gene: TRBV4-2; D gene: TRBD2; clone size: -; J gene: TRBJ2-3; CDR3 DNA: TGTGCCAGCAACGGGGGGAGCACAGGTAAGCAGTATTTT; CDR3 protein: CASNGGSTGKQYF
V gene: TRBV6-1; D gene: -; clone size: medium-sized; J gene: TRBJ2-1; CDR3 DNA: TGTGCCAGCAGTGACGGCGGGGTCCGCAATGAGCAGTTCTTC; CDR3 protein: CASSDGGVRNEQFF
V gene: TRBV6-5; D gene: -; clone size: -; J gene: TRBJ2-7; CDR3 DNA: TGTGCCAGCAGTTACTCGGCTAATACGGGGACCTACGAGCAGTACTTC; CDR3 protein: CASSYSANTGTYEQYF
V gene: TRBV7-2; D gene: -; clone size: many; J gene: TRBJ1-4; CDR3 DNA: TGTGCCAGCAGCCCGTGGGCAGGACCAACTAATGAAAAACTGTTTTTT; CDR3 protein: CASSPWAGPTNEKLFF
V gene: TRBV24-1; D gene: -; clone size: medium-sized; J gene: TRBJ2-5; CDR3 DNA: TGTGCCACCAGTGGAGGCGAGACCCAGTACTTC; CDR3 protein: CATSGGETQYF
V gene: TRBV20-1; D gene: TRBD2; clone size: many; J gene: TRBJ2-7; CDR3 DNA: TGCAGTGCTTTCTCTAGCGGGGGGGCGATCGAGCAGTACTTC; CDR3 protein: CSAFSSGGAIEQYF